This TCR beta chain comes out of a study of blood T cell repertoires in COVID-19. Overall study: The origin of the acute and convalescent COVID-19 samples was the United States, Italy and Spain. Nucleic acid was either cDNA or gDNA, and it came from T cells, B-cell-depleted T cells, or PBMCs.

The authors' processing: Counts of nucleated cells, estimated from reference gene primer amplification, were obtained. Assay used: immunoSEQ multiplex PCR; TCRdb lists only in-frame clones, some missing. From that table come the V and J calls and clone size; the DNA was used to work out D and trimming. The data contain over 85,000 clones, 70% to 90% of them singletons. This CDR3 has 14 residues. This clonotype was obtained from a woman aged 80 or over with acute or convalescent COVID-19. The chain employs TRBV12-1 and TRBJ1-2; the tabulated D call, TRBD1, remains unverified against the DNA. TRBV12-1 is termed a pseudogene. The material sequenced was peripheral blood. CDR3: CASSFVGRGRGYTF. The CDR3 DNA reads as TGTGCCAGCAGCTTTGTTGGCAGGGGACGCGGCTACACCTTC.